This T cell receptor beta chain was captured by sequencing in a study of molecular identifiers for immune sequencing clone quantification. Listed TCR primers and previously described methods were used for bulk TCR libraries. TCRdb redid the calling of the PCR reads with MiXCR, one entry per CDR3 protein. The sample lists about 510,000 distinct CDR3 sequences, under 30% seen once, with roughly 0.77% in the top ten. A CD8+CD4-CCR7+CD45RA+ phenotype served as the sorting definition for naive CD8 T cells. The germline V gene encodes CDR1 MNHEY and CDR2 SMNVEV (reference sequence). CDR3 length: 16 amino acids. V was clipped by 4 bases and J by 0 bases, with 16 bases between them.

This clonotype originated in a human donor in good health. Some libraries in this study had Jurkat cell RNA spiked in. Input material: naive CD8+ T cells from blood, with Jurkat cell RNA spiked in. The subset: FACS-sorted CD8+CD4-CCR7+CD45RA+ naive T cells. The chain couples TRBV27 to TRBJ2-7; D unresolved. The CDR3 nucleotides are TGTGCCAGCAGTTCACCCAAAGAACACAGCTCCTACGAGCAGTACTTC. Translating it yields CASSSPKEHSSYEQYF.